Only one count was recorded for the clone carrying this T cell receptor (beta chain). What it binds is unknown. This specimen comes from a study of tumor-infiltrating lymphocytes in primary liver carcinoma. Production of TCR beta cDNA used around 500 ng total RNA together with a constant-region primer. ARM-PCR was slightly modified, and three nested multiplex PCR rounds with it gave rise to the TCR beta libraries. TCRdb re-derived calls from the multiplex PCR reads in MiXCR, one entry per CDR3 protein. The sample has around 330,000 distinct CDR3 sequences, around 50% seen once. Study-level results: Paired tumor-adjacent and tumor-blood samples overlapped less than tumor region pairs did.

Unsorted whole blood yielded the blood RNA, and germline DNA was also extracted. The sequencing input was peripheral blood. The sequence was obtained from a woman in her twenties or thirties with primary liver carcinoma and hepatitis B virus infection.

CDR3 region: CASSARRGTLHEQFF. The CDR3 coding sequence is TGTGCCAGCAGTGCCCGGCGGGGAACCCTCCATGAGCAGTTCTTC. The chain couples TRBV6-4 to TRBJ2-1, with D perhaps TRBD2 (6 bases). Deletions cut 4 bases from V and 8 bases from J, with 18 bases between. Germline V gives CDR1 MRHNA, CDR2 SNTAGT. The CDR3 has 15 amino acids.